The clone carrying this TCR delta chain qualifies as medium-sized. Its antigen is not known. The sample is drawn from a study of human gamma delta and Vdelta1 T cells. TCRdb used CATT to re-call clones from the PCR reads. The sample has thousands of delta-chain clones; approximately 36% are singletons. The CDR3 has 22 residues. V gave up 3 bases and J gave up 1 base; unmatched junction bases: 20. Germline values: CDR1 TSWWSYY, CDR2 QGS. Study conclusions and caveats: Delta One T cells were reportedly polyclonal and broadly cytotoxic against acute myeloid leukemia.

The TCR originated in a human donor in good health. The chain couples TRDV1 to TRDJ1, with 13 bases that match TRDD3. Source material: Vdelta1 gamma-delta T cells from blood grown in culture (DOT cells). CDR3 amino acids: CALGDNVEYWGIRGPPTDKLIF. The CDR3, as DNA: TGTGCTCTTGGGGACAACGTAGAGTACTGGGGGATACGTGGTCCACCCACCGATAAACTCATCTTT.